Below, 22 T cell receptor beta chains from the same sample are listed, as sequenced in a study of blood T cells in healthy people across ages. Through a sample-barcoded 5' primer and a J-beta primer mix, a second PCR was run for roughly 6 to 12 cycles. TCRdb processed the 5' RACE reads anew with MiXCR; each CDR3 protein has one entry. The sample lists 890,000 or so distinct CDR3 sequences, about 59% occurring once. The sample comprised blood. All receptors derive from a man aged 25 to 40 in good health.

The rearrangement joins TRBV6-4 to TRBJ2-1; TRBD1 agrees at 9 bases. Germline V gene lookup returns CDR1 MRHNA and CDR2 SNTAGT. This CDR3 contains 15 residues. Trimming at V came to 3 bases and at J to 7 bases, leaving 7 bases not matched to a gene. The chain's CDR3 is CASSDLDRGANEQFF. Written as DNA, the CDR3 is TGTGCCAGCAGTGATCTGGACAGGGGTGCAAATGAGCAGTTCTTC.

The chain combines TRBV7-9 with TRBJ2-1; unclear D gene. The V and J ends lost 1 base and 12 bases respectively, with 13 bases between them. Germline V gene data show CDR1 as SEHNR and CDR2 as FQNEAQ (reference sequence). This CDR3 comprises 13 residues. CDR3 bases: TGTGCCAGCAGCTTAGGGCTTGGTTCTGGGCAGTTCTTC. This translates into CASSLGLGSGQFF.

The chain uses TRBV21-1 and TRBJ2-1; TRBD1, the table's D call, was not compared with the DNA. TRBV21-1 constitutes a pseudogene. This CDR3 is 14 amino acids long. This CDR3 is CASSNLGENCEQFF. CDR3 in DNA: TGTGCCAGCAGCAATCTGGGGGAGAACTGTGAGCAGTTCTTC.

The genes are TRBV12-3 or TRBV12-4 and TRBJ2-1; D is uncertain. The CDR3 loop spans 14 amino acids. V was shortened by 1 base and J by 8 bases, with 12 bases between the two germline ends. CDR3 region: CASSLETVLDEQFF. The DNA of the CDR3 is TGTGCCAGCAGTTTAGAGACGGTCCTCGATGAGCAGTTCTTC.

The chain carries TRBV21-1 and TRBJ1-2; the D call of TRBD1 is as the table states it, not checked on the DNA. TRBV21-1 is given as a pseudogene. CDR3 length equals 17 residues. CDR3 sequence: CASSKIPGPMGPYGYTF. The CDR3 DNA reads TGTGCCAGCAGCAAGATCCCCGGACCTATGGGTCCCTATGGCTACACCTTC.

This chain joins TRBV6-5 and TRBJ2-5; D unresolved. Germline assignment: CDR1 MNHEY and CDR2 SVGAGI. The CDR3 extends over 14 amino acids. Trimming removed 6 bases at V and 0 bases at J, with 11 bases between. The CDR3 coding sequence is TGTGCCAGCAGCTACACGAGAAACCAAGAGACCCAGTACTTC. Protein product: CASSYTRNQETQYF.

This clonotype occurred a few times. The chain employs TRBV10-3 and TRBJ2-2; maybe TRBD1 (5 bases). V shed 10 bases and J shed 1 base, with 13 bases lying between them. Germline assignment: CDR1 ENHRY and CDR2 SYGVKD. CDR3 size: 14 residues. The CDR3 DNA follows: TGTGCCAGTAAAACAGGACAGAACACCGGGGAGCTGTTTTTT. This translates into CASKTGQNTGELFF.

The rearrangement links TRBV28 to TRBJ2-4; a weak D match, TRBD2 (6 bases). Germline assignment: CDR1 MDHEN and CDR2 SYDVKM. V gave up 6 bases and J gave up 6 bases, with 18 bases separating them. The CDR3 is made up of 15 amino acids. The CDR3 DNA is TGTGCCAGCAGGGGGGACGGGGGTATTGGAAACATTCAGTACTTC. This gives the protein CASRGDGGIGNIQYF.

The chain links TRBV2 to TRBJ2-7; D gene uncertain. CDR1 and CDR2 (germline): SNHLY, FYNNEI. The CDR3 is 13 residues long. V shed 6 bases and J shed 2 bases, with 11 bases lying between them. CDR3 in amino acids: CASSPISTYEQYF. CDR3 DNA sequence: TGTGCCAGCAGCCCCATCTCTACCTACGAGCAGTACTTC.

V gene TRBV10-3 combines with J gene TRBJ2-4, with D perhaps TRBD2 (6 bases). The J call may be wrong; the DNA end is better matched by TRBJ2-7. The V gene's germline CDR1 is ENHRY and CDR2 SYGVKD. The CDR3 is made up of 13 amino acids. The chain's CDR3 is CAISLSGGYEQYF. The DNA of the CDR3 is TGTGCCATCAGCCTATCCGGGGGTTACGAGCAGTACTTC.

This chain uses TRBV20-1 with TRBJ1-6, with D tentatively TRBD1 (5 bases). CDR1 is DFQATT and CDR2 is SNEGSKA in the germline V gene (reference sequence). V was cut by 6 bases and J by 7 bases, with 10 bases left in between. The CDR3 runs to 12 residues. The CDR3 is CSAQGANSPLHF. CDR3 sequence (DNA): TGCAGTGCCCAGGGAGCGAATTCACCCCTCCACTTT.

This clonotype is a singleton in its sample. The V call is TRBV24-1, the J call TRBJ2-1, with D perhaps matching TRBD2 (5 bases). This CDR3 is built from 15 residues. Germline CDR1 KGHDR, CDR2 SFDVKD. Trimming cost V 2 bases and J 7 bases, with 14 bases left between them. The CDR3 spells CATSDSSQVINEQFF. CDR3 coding DNA: TGTGCCACCAGTGATTCTAGCCAGGTTATTAATGAGCAGTTCTTC.

V and J are TRBV20-1 and TRBJ2-7, with 8 nucleotides matching TRBD1. With 0 bases clipped from V and 3 bases from J, the junction kept 7 bases outside the gene matches. This CDR3 comprises 15 residues. CDR1 DFQATT and CDR2 SNEGSKA come from the germline V gene (reference sequence). The CDR3 protein is CSARDLGQVYYEQYF. The CDR3 nucleotides read TGCAGTGCTAGAGACCTGGGACAGGTGTACTACGAGCAGTACTTC.

The chain carries TRBV6-5 and TRBJ2-5; 8 bases fit TRBD2. After removal of 3 bases from V and 1 base from J, the junction contained 19 bases not matched to a gene. Germline V lookup: CDR1 MNHEY, CDR2 SVGAGI. The CDR3 spans 20 residues. CDR3 amino acids: CASSYSDTLVRGVFQETQYF. CDR3 nucleotides: TGTGCCAGCAGTTATTCCGATACCCTCGTGCGGGGGGTATTCCAAGAGACCCAGTACTTC.

This rearrangement joins TRBV6-2 or TRBV6-3 to TRBJ2-7; D may correspond to TRBD1 or TRBD2 (5 bases each). There are 15 residues in the CDR3. The V end lost 7 bases, the J end lost 1 base, and 17 bases lay between the germline ends. Per germline, CDR1 MNHEY and CDR2 SVGEGT. The CDR3 region has the DNA TGTGCCAGCACCACCCTGACGGGGCTATCCTACGAGCAGTACTTC. Protein product: CASTTLTGLSYEQYF.

The chain is built from TRBV7-6 and TRBJ2-7, with TRBD2 as a possible D gene (5 bases). CDR1 and CDR2 from the germline V gene are SGHVS and FNYEAQ. This CDR3 region has 13 residues. V gave up 8 bases and J gave up 6 bases, with 17 bases separating them. Here the CDR3 reads CASHHRPSGEQYF. The DNA of the CDR3 is TGTGCCAGCCACCACCGGCCAAGCGGCGAGCAGTACTTC.

This clonotype was seen a handful of times. This sequence joins TRBV12-5 and TRBJ2-1; D remains ambiguous. Deletions cut 0 bases from V and 7 bases from J, with 1 base between. In germline, CDR1 is LGHNT, CDR2 FRNRAP. This CDR3 has 11 residues. This CDR3 is CASGLVNEQFF. The DNA of the CDR3 is TGTGCTAGTGGTTTGGTGAATGAGCAGTTCTTC.

The chain couples TRBV3-1 to TRBJ2-1; D call uncertain. Trimming removed 1 base at V and 9 bases at J, with 13 bases between. The CDR3 totals 14 residues. The germline CDR1 and CDR2 sequences are LGHDT and YNNKEL (reference sequence). CDR3 in DNA: TGTGCCAGCAGCCAAGGAAGCCGTCCCGGTGAGCAGTTCTTC. Encoded protein: CASSQGSRPGEQFF.

Regarding this clonotype: Germline and junction disagree at one end, which may indicate a read error. The chain joins TRBV5-1 to TRBJ2-5; tentatively, D is TRBD2 (6 bases). Germline values: CDR1 SGHRS, CDR2 YFSETQ. CDR3 length: 15 residues. CDR3: CASSWRERAVGTQYF. The CDR3 coding sequence is TGCGCTAGCAGCTGGAGGGAACGGGCGGTTGGGACCCAGTACTTC. The whole variable domain, remainder taken from reference TRBV5-1 and TRBJ2-5, is KAGVTQTPRYLIKTRGQQVTLSCSPISGHRSVSWYQQTPGQGLQFLFEYFSETQRNKGNFPGRFSGRQFSNSRSEMNVSTLELGDSALYLCASSWRERAVGTQYFGPGTRLLVL.

The table lists this clonotype with a few counts. The genes are TRBV12-3 or TRBV12-4 and TRBJ2-1; 8 nucleotides align to TRBD2. The trim removed 7 bases at V and 2 bases at J, leaving 7 bases unmatched. The CDR3 length is 15 residues. In DNA, the CDR3 is TGTGCCAGCACCCCCAGCGGGGGCCCCTACAATGAGCAGTTCTTC. It yields the protein CASTPSGGPYNEQFF.

With regard to this clonotype: One end of the junction is discordant with germline, which a read error may explain. The chain uses TRBV12-3 or TRBV12-4 and TRBJ2-1; the match to TRBD2 covers 9 bases. The length of the CDR3 is 17 residues. CDR3 sequence reads: CASSSPWLAGPLGEQSF. The CDR3 DNA follows: TGTGCCAGCAGTTCCCCCTGGCTAGCGGGGCCCCTAGGTGAGCAGTCCTTC.

Only a few counts were recorded for this clonotype. J is TRBJ2-4 and V is TRBV4-3; possible D gene TRBD1, 6 bases. The DNA matches TRBJ2-7 better at its end, which makes the J call doubtful. This CDR3 contains 14 residues. Germline V gene data show CDR1 as LGHNA and CDR2 as YSLEER. The CDR3 is CASSQEYRAYEQYF. In nucleotides, the CDR3 is TGCGCCAGCAGCCAAGAGTACAGGGCCTACGAGCAGTACTTC.